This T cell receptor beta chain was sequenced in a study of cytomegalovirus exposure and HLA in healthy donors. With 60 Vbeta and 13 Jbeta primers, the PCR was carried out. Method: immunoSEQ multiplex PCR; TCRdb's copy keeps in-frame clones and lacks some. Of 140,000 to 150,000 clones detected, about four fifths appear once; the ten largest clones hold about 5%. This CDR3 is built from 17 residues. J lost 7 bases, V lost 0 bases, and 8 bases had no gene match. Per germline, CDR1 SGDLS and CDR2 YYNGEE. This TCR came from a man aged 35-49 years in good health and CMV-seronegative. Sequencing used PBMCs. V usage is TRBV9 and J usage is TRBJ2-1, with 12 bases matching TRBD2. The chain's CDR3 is CASSVATSGGPRNEQFF. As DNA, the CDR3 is TGTGCCAGCAGCGTAGCTACTAGCGGGGGGCCGAGGAATGAGCAGTTCTTC.